The rows below give T cell receptor beta chains drawn from one sample of a study of early T cells in non-severe SARS-CoV-2 infection. MiXCR, run by TCRdb on the 5' RACE reads, gives a single entry per CDR3 protein. The sample contains under 85,000 distinct CDR3 sequences, roughly 13% of which appear only once. Sample: whole blood. The receptors here all came from an adult who was a healthcare worker with PCR-confirmed SARS-CoV-2 infection or an uninfected control (not recorded which). The CDR3 runs from the conserved cysteine through the conserved F or W.

v_call	j_call	cdr3_aa
TRBV12-3/TRBV12-4	TRBJ2-7	CASSFVGGNYEQYF
TRBV12-3/TRBV12-4	TRBJ1-2	CASSWDRGGYGYTF
TRBV28	TRBJ1-5	CASRIQMDQPQHF
TRBV7-9	TRBJ1-1	CASSSGLNTEAFF
TRBV27	TRBJ2-5	CASSLPTGKETQYF
TRBV27	TRBJ2-1	CASSPRAGNEQFF
TRBV5-1	TRBJ2-3	CASSLVGGPTDTQYF
TRBV20-1	TRBJ2-7	CSASQDGGSYEQYF
TRBV7-9	TRBJ2-7	CASSLLAGYEQYF
TRBV6-1	TRBJ2-2	CAHGQGLTGELFF
TRBV30	TRBJ1-6	CAWSAGIYNSPLHF
TRBV12-5	TRBJ2-1	CASGLGTRDNEQFF
TRBV6-1	TRBJ2-7	CASSENQGSSYEQYF
TRBV24-1	TRBJ2-7	CATSNGRGPPYEQYF
TRBV20-1	TRBJ1-2	CSVILRNYGYTF
TRBV2	TRBJ2-1	CASSVLTGAGNEQFF
TRBV19	TRBJ2-3	CASSIDPRGSRVDTQYF
TRBV10-2	TRBJ1-2	CASRPFRGHGYTF
TRBV12-3/TRBV12-4	TRBJ2-5	CASSPTGGGETQYF
TRBV6-2/TRBV6-3	TRBJ2-1	CASSSPLGLNEQFF
TRBV12-3/TRBV12-4	TRBJ1-2	CASSRAGGARGYTF
TRBV6-5	TRBJ2-2	CAIGGPWEGTGELFF
TRBV13	TRBJ1-1	CASSLGATEAFF
TRBV5-1	TRBJ2-2	CASSTSGSTGELFF
TRBV28	TRBJ2-5	CAATLRASKEETQYF
TRBV11-2	TRBJ1-6	CASSLEPWNSPLHF
TRBV28	TRBJ1-5	CASENPGLGQPQHF
TRBV6-2/TRBV6-3	TRBJ2-7	CASSYMGSEQYF
TRBV20-1	TRBJ1-1	CSARWDPNTEAFF
TRBV5-1	TRBJ2-7	CASSLGARLSYEQYF
TRBV20-1	TRBJ2-2	CSARNQGAGELFF
TRBV5-1	TRBJ2-7	CASSGETSSYEQYF
TRBV14	TRBJ2-1	CASSQVETRVWLYNEQFF
TRBV12-3/TRBV12-4	TRBJ2-2	CASRPSGRETGELFF
TRBV5-5	TRBJ1-3	CASSLGQAGGNTIYF
TRBV28	TRBJ1-2	CASSFLTGGIYGYTF
TRBV14	TRBJ1-1	CASSLSMNTEAFF
TRBV6-2/TRBV6-3	TRBJ2-1	CASATSDSYNEQFF
TRBV14	TRBJ2-7	CASSQGVGYEQYF
TRBV7-2	TRBJ1-1	CASSLNPDRAQAFF
TRBV20-1	TRBJ2-5	CSARVENKEETQYF
TRBV9	TRBJ1-3	CASGHTIYF
TRBV7-2	TRBJ2-2	CASRSSGGNTGELFF
TRBV12-3/TRBV12-4	TRBJ2-1	CASSLLLVWLHNEQFF
TRBV7-2	TRBJ2-7	CASSPRREGWNEQYF
TRBV28	TRBJ1-1	CASSPGAQNTEAFF
TRBV28	TRBJ2-7	CASSSNEQYF
TRBV28	TRBJ2-3	CASSPGLAGVGDTQYF
TRBV28	TRBJ2-3	CASSSRDYHTDTQYF
TRBV6-2/TRBV6-3	TRBJ1-1	CASSYRRRNTEAFF
TRBV18	TRBJ2-2	CASSPGPPSRTGELFF
TRBV7-2	TRBJ1-4	CASSLSVSNEKLFF
TRBV29-1	TRBJ1-4	CSVIAEKLFF
TRBV7-9	TRBJ2-3	CASSLARSGRNTDTQYF
TRBV10-3	TRBJ1-1	CATRRGLGLNTEAFF
TRBV7-8	TRBJ2-4	CASSSERGRENIQYF
TRBV21-1	TRBJ2-7	CASSTGQGEMYEQYF
TRBV5-1	TRBJ2-5	CASSSYPGSQETQYF
TRBV28	TRBJ2-4	CATREAKNIQYF
TRBV24-1	TRBJ2-1	CATSGDSYNEQFF